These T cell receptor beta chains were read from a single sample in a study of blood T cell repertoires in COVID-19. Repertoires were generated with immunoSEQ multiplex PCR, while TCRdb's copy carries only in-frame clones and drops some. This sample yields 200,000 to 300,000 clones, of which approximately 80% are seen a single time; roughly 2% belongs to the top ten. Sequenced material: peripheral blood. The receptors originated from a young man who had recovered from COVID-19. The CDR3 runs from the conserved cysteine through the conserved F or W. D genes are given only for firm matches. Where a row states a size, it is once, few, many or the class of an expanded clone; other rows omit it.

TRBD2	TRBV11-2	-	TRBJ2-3	CASSLGAGGSTDTQYF	TGTGCCAGCAGCTTAGGAGCGGGGGGTAGCACAGATACGCAGTATTTT
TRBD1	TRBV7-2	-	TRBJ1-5	CASSLSGQDYQPQHF	TGTGCCAGCAGCTTATCGGGACAGGACTATCAGCCCCAGCATTTT
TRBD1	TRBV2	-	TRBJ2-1	CASSEWTGGGNEQFF	TGTGCCAGCAGTGAGTGGACAGGGGGTGGGAATGAGCAGTTCTTC
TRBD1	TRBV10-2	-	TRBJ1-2	CASSSGQGGIYGYTF	TGCGCCAGCAGTAGCGGACAGGGGGGCATCTATGGCTACACCTTC
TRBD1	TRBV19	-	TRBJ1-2	CASSLLAGTGNRNYGYTF	TGTGCCAGTAGTCTCTTGGCCGGGACAGGGAACCGGAACTATGGCTACACCTTC
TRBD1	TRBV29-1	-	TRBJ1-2	CSVPDRGDYGYTF	TGCAGCGTGCCGGACAGGGGGGACTATGGCTACACCTTC
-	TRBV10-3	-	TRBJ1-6	CAIRPETVSNSPLHF	TGTGCCATCAGACCGGAAACAGTCTCCAATTCACCCCTCCACTTT
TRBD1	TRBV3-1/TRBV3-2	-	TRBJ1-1	CASSQYRTGFFF	TGTGCCAGCAGCCAATATCGGACAGGTTTTTTCTTT
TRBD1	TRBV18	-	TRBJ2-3	CASNRGSGTDTQYF	TGTGCCAGCAACAGGGGATCGGGGACAGATACGCAGTATTTT
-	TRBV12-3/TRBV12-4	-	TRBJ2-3	CASSSSGTDTQYF	TGTGCCAGCAGTTCCTCAGGGACAGATACGCAGTATTTT
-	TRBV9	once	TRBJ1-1	CASSVPGGTEAFF	TGTGCCAGCAGCGTACCCGGAGGCACTGAAGCTTTCTTT
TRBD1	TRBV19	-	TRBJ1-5	CASSILTGTVGNQPQHF	TGTGCCAGTAGTATATTGACGGGGACAGTTGGCAATCAGCCCCAGCATTTT
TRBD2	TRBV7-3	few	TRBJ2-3	CASSLLSGGTDTQYF	TGTGCCAGCAGCTTACTGAGCGGGGGCACAGATACGCAGTATTTT
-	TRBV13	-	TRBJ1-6	CASSLRGGYSPLHF	TGTGCCAGCAGCCTTAGGGGGGGTTATTCACCCCTCCACTTT
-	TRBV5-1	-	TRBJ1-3	CASSLTGMLGNTIYF	TGCGCCAGCAGCTTGACAGGGATGTTGGGAAACACCATATATTTT
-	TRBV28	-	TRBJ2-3	CASSFSRASGTDTQYF	TGTGCCAGCAGTTTTTCTCGGGCCTCAGGGACAGATACGCAGTATTTT
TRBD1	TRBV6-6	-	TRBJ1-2	CASSSGTGVNGYTF	TGTGCCAGCAGCTCCGGGACAGGGGTAAATGGCTACACCTTC
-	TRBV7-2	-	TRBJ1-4	CASSSRGQTTNEKLFF	TGTGCCAGCAGCTCCCGGGGTCAAACAACTAATGAAAAACTGTTTTTT
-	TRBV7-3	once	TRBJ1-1	CASSEQANTEAFF	TGTGCCAGCAGCGAGCAGGCGAACACTGAAGCTTTCTTT
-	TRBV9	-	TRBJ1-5	CASSVEGVTRNQPQHF	TGTGCCAGCAGCGTAGAGGGGGTTACCCGCAATCAGCCCCAGCATTTT
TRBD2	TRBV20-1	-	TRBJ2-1	CSVSRIAGVVNNEQFF	TGCAGTGTTAGTAGAATAGCGGGGGTAGTAAACAATGAGCAGTTCTTC
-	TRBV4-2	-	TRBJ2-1	CASSQDGRSVQFF	TGTGCCAGCAGCCAAGATGGCCGAAGCGTGCAGTTCTTC
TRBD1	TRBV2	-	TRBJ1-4	CASSEWTGNEKLFF	TGTGCCAGCAGTGAATGGACAGGGAATGAAAAACTGTTTTTT
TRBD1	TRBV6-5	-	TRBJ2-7	CASTNGRGGAYEQYF	TGTGCCAGCACCAACGGGCGAGGGGGCGCTTACGAGCAGTACTTC